The next 10 T cell receptor beta chains were all read from a single sample in a study of shared T cell receptors in the human thymus. TCRdb's table, derived via immunoSEQ multiplex PCR, lists solely in-frame clones and lacks some. The table has 720,000 or so clones, 70% to 90% seen once. These data were likewise used in another study, on human thymus T cells.

Sequences were obtained from thymocytes. The receptors shown here come from a girl less than two years old with a congenital heart defect.

The chain joins TRBV5-4 to TRBJ1-1; the match to TRBD1 covers 8 bases. Germline V gene sequence: CDR1 SGHNT, CDR2 YYREEE (reference sequence). The CDR3 is 15 residues long. V was clipped by 4 bases and J by 4 bases; unmatched bases: 9. CDR3 region: CASSPTQGEATEAFF. Written as DNA, the CDR3 is TGTGCCAGCAGCCCGACACAGGGGGAGGCCACTGAAGCTTTCTTT.

CDR3 coding DNA: TGTGCCAGCAGCCCTCTATGGTCCGGGACAGGGGGCCTTCAAGAGACCCAGTACTTC. Its translation: CASSPLWSGTGGLQETQYF. The J gene is TRBJ2-5, the V gene TRBV7-2; TRBD1 matches 12 bases. The CDR3 has 19 amino acids. J was trimmed by 2 bases and V by 5 bases; bases with no gene match: 15. Germline loops: CDR1 SGHTA, CDR2 FQGNSA.

The chain recombines TRBV25-1 with TRBJ2-1, with 7 nucleotides matching TRBD2. The ends lost 4 bases at V and 7 bases at J; junction bases unmatched: 10. The germline gives CDR1 MGHDK, CDR2 SYGVNS. The CDR3 loop spans 15 amino acids. The CDR3 loop is CASSAPPGLRNEQFF. The CDR3 coding sequence is TGTGCCAGCAGTGCCCCTCCGGGACTACGAAATGAGCAGTTCTTC.

The gene calls are TRBV6-1 and TRBJ2-7, with D possibly being TRBD1 (8 bases). Germline V gene lookup returns CDR1 MNHNS and CDR2 SASEGT. The CDR3 spans 14 residues. Trimming cost V 5 bases and J 7 bases, with 18 bases left between them. The CDR3 nucleotides are TGTGCCAGCAGTTCCCAGGGGGCCGGGGGGGAGCAGTACTTC. This encodes CASSSQGAGGEQYF.

The CDR3 sequence: CAIRLTGEGAGRYYGYTF. CDR3 sequence (DNA): TGTGCCATCAGGTTGACAGGGGAGGGGGCCGGGAGGTACTATGGCTACACCTTC. The rearrangement joins TRBV10-3 to TRBJ1-2, with 8 bases that match TRBD1. The CDR3 runs 18 residues. Germline-derived CDR1 and CDR2 are ENHRY and SYGVKD. With 6 bases clipped from V and 3 bases from J, the junction kept 18 bases outside the gene matches.

The J gene is TRBJ2-6, the V gene TRBV7-2; TRBD2 aligns across 7 bases. Looked up from germline, CDR1 is SGHTA and CDR2 is FQGNSA. Trimming at V came to 1 base and at J to 2 bases, leaving 5 bases not matched to a gene. The CDR3 runs 17 residues. The CDR3 DNA is TGTGCCAGCAGCTTAGTACGACTAGCTCCTGGGGCCAACGTCCTGACTTTC. Amino acids: CASSLVRLAPGANVLTF.

This rearrangement joins TRBV19 to TRBJ1-2; TRBD1 matches at 8 bases. V dropped 6 bases and J dropped 8; count of bases not matched to a gene: 11. The germline V gene encodes CDR1 LNHDA and CDR2 SQIVND (reference sequence). The CDR3 has 14 amino acids. The CDR3 nucleotides are TGTGCCAGTAGGCGGACAGGGAAAAGCGCGGGCTACACCTTC. Translation: CASRRTGKSAGYTF.

The chain employs TRBV6-5 and TRBJ2-2; D may be TRBD2 (6 bases). The CDR3 spans 14 residues. The V gene lost 6 bases and the J gene lost 7 bases, with 15 bases spanning the gap. Germline V gene data show CDR1 as MNHEY and CDR2 as SVGAGI. DNA of the CDR3: TGTGCCAGCAGCCCCCGGAAGGGAGGCGGGGAGCTGTTTTTT. Its translation is CASSPRKGGGELFF.

This clone has only one observation. The chain couples TRBV14 to TRBJ2-7; 16 positions match TRBD2. CDR1 is SGHDN and CDR2 is FVKESK in the germline V gene. The CDR3 sequence is 18 residues long. Losses at the gene ends were 4 bases for V and 1 base for J; bases not matched to a gene: 7. In nucleotides, the CDR3 is TGTGCCAGCAGCCGGTACGGGACTAGCGGGGGGGCTTCCTACGAGCAGTACTTC. It translates to CASSRYGTSGGASYEQYF.

The chain has TRBV7-2 and TRBJ2-7; 9 positions match TRBD1. Germline CDR1 and CDR2: SGHTA and FQGNSA. The CDR3 sequence is 16 residues long. With V trimmed by 5 bases and J by 0 bases, 8 bases remained unmatched. CDR3 DNA: TGTGCCAGCAGCCCCGGCCGGACAGGGGACTCCTACGAGCAGTACTTC. It codes for CASSPGRTGDSYEQYF.